The 14 T cell receptor beta chains below were found in one sample sequenced in a study of Tregs in tolerant kidney transplant recipients. Sequencing used immunoSEQ multiplex PCR; TCRdb keeps in-frame clones, though not all of them. The sample contains 75,000 to 80,000 clones, approximately 90% of which appear only once. The specimen was Tregs from blood, collected before the transplant. These receptors originate from a human donor who received a combined kidney and bone marrow transplant.

This sequence joins TRBV5-1 and TRBJ2-5; 10 bases agree with TRBD1. Germline CDR1 is SGHRS and CDR2 is YFSETQ. V lost 6 bases and J lost 4; bases outside the gene matches: 6. This CDR3 comprises 14 residues. This CDR3 is CASTGQGPRETQYF. The CDR3 DNA sequence: TGCGCCAGCACGGGACAGGGGCCCCGAGAGACCCAGTACTTC.

The chain links TRBV5-1 to TRBJ2-1, with TRBD2 matching over 12 bases. V dropped 2 bases and J dropped 4; count of bases not matched to a gene: 13. In germline, CDR1 is SGHRS, CDR2 YFSETQ. The length of the CDR3 is 19 residues. The DNA of the CDR3 is TGCGCCAGCAGCTTTGTGGCTAGCGGGAGGGCCGCATTTTACAATGAGCAGTTCTTC. Its translation is CASSFVASGRAAFYNEQFF.

The V gene is TRBV2, the J gene TRBJ2-5; the D is unclear. The CDR3 extends over 15 amino acids. The germline V gene has CDR1 SNHLY and CDR2 FYNNEI. The V gene lost 4 bases and the J gene lost 0 bases, with 12 bases spanning the gap. The CDR3 reads CASSARWRNQETQYF. CDR3 DNA: TGTGCCAGCAGTGCACGGTGGCGAAACCAAGAGACCCAGTACTTC.

The V call is TRBV4-1, the J call TRBJ1-4; 9 bases match TRBD1. Per the germline V gene, CDR1 is MGHRA and CDR2 is YSYEKL. The V and J ends lost 4 bases and 1 base, in that order; junction bases with no gene match: 4. There are 16 residues in the CDR3. CDR3 sequence (DNA): TGCGCCAGCAGCCTGTTGGGACAGGGAACTAATGAAAAACTGTTTTTT. Its protein product is CASSLLGQGTNEKLFF.

V is TRBV11-2 and J is TRBJ2-2; D unclear. CDR1 is SGHAT and CDR2 is FQNNGV in the germline V gene. This CDR3 is 13 amino acids long. Deletions cut 4 bases from V and 4 bases from J, with 7 bases between. The chain's CDR3 is CASSSALTGELFF. The CDR3 DNA reads as TGTGCCAGCAGCTCAGCACTCACCGGGGAGCTGTTTTTT.

The chain recombines TRBV5-6 with TRBJ2-7; 7 nucleotides line up with TRBD2. Unmatched junction bases numbered 5, after V lost 1 base and J lost 4 bases. Germline V gives CDR1 SGHDT, CDR2 YYEEEE. This CDR3 contains 14 residues. CDR3 protein: CASSLPGGVYEQYF. In nucleotides, the CDR3 is TGTGCCAGCAGCTTGCCGGGAGGAGTATACGAGCAGTACTTC. Full variable domain (remainder filled in from reference TRBV5-6 and TRBJ2-7): DAGVTQSPTHLIKTRGQQVTLRCSPKSGHDTVSWYQQALGQGPQFIFQYYEEEERQRGNFPDRFSGHQFPNYSSELNVNALLLGDSALYLCASSLPGGVYEQYFGPGTRLTVT.

V is TRBV2 and J is TRBJ2-5; unclear D gene. Deletions cut 4 bases from V and 5 bases from J, with 11 bases between. CDR3 length equals 13 residues. Germline V gene sequence: CDR1 SNHLY, CDR2 FYNNEI. The CDR3 spells CASSGAPRETQYF. The CDR3 DNA is TGTGCCAGCAGTGGGGCACCGAGGGAGACCCAGTACTTC.

A single count supports this clone. The rearrangement joins TRBV5-1 to TRBJ2-7, with 8 bases fitting TRBD1. Trimming at V came to 4 bases and at J to 6 bases, leaving 9 bases not matched to a gene. The CDR3 is 14 residues long. The V gene's germline CDR1 is SGHRS and CDR2 YFSETQ. The CDR3 spells CASSVDREFGEQYF. The DNA for the CDR3 is TGCGCCAGCAGCGTGGACAGGGAATTTGGCGAGCAGTACTTC. Looking up the rest from reference TRBV5-1 and TRBJ2-7 gives the full variable domain: KAGVTQTPRYLIKTRGQQVTLSCSPISGHRSVSWYQQTPGQGLQFLFEYFSETQRNKGNFPGRFSGRQFSNSRSEMNVSTLELGDSALYLCASSVDREFGEQYFGPGTRLTVT.

The CDR3 here is CASSVTGRGYTF. The CDR3 coding sequence is TGTGCCAGCAGCGTGACAGGAAGGGGCTACACCTTC. The gene calls are TRBV7-2 and TRBJ1-2; possibly TRBD1 for D (6 bases). Trimming left V 5 bases short and J 8 bases short, with 12 bases between. CDR1 is SGHTA, CDR2 FQGNSA, per germline. The CDR3 runs 12 residues.

The chain is built from TRBV2 and TRBJ1-1, with TRBD1 as a possible D gene (5 bases). CDR1 and CDR2 (germline): SNHLY, FYNNEI. The CDR3 is made up of 17 amino acids. Trimming took off 8 bases at V and 3 bases at J, with 25 bases between the two ends. The CDR3 DNA reads TGTGCCAGCGGGGGGGAGGGCGCTACTACGTGGTACACTGAAGCTTTCTTT. Its translation is CASGGEGATTWYTEAFF.

The V and J genes are TRBV7-2 and TRBJ2-7; D not certain. Germline values: CDR1 SGHTA, CDR2 FQGNSA. Trimming took 5 bases from V and 0 from J, leaving 14 bases between them. The CDR3 totals 15 residues. The DNA for the CDR3 is TGTGCCAGCAGCCAAACTATAGGGTTCTCCTACGAGCAGTACTTC. Translation: CASSQTIGFSYEQYF. The variable domain in full, completed from reference TRBV7-2 and TRBJ2-7, reads GAGVSQSPSNKVTEKGKDVELRCDPISGHTALYWYRQSLGQGLEFLIYFQGNSAPDKSGLPSDRFSAERTGGSVSTLTIQRTQQEDSAVYLCASSQTIGFSYEQYFGPGTRLTVT.

The chain has TRBV7-2 and TRBJ2-1; D remains ambiguous. This CDR3 is 14 amino acids long. The germline gives CDR1 SGHTA, CDR2 FQGNSA. Trimming removed 4 bases at V and 0 bases at J, with 7 bases between. The CDR3 DNA sequence: TGTGCCAGCAGCTCACCCGGCTCCTACAATGAGCAGTTCTTC. The encoded protein is CASSSPGSYNEQFF. The whole variable domain, remainder taken from reference TRBV7-2 and TRBJ2-1, is GAGVSQSPSNKVTEKGKDVELRCDPISGHTALYWYRQSLGQGLEFLIYFQGNSAPDKSGLPSDRFSAERTGGSVSTLTIQRTQQEDSAVYLCASSSPGSYNEQFFGPGTRLTVL.

The chain links TRBV30 to TRBJ1-1, with a tentative D call TRBD1 (6 bases). Trimming removed 5 bases from V and 5 bases from J, with 15 bases in between. From germline, CDR1 is GTSNPN and CDR2 SVGIG (reference sequence). The CDR3 has 13 amino acids. The CDR3 DNA is TGTGCCTGGGGACAGAGTGAGTTGACTGAAGCTTTCTTT. This encodes CAWGQSELTEAFF.

The J gene is TRBJ2-2, the V gene TRBV5-1, with a tentative D call TRBD1 (6 bases). The V gene's germline CDR1 is SGHRS and CDR2 YFSETQ. Trimming took off 5 bases at V and 4 bases at J, with 12 bases between the two ends. This CDR3 spans 14 amino acids. The CDR3 DNA follows: TGCGCCAGCAGTCGGACAGACTTCACCGGGGAGCTGTTTTTT. Encoded protein: CASSRTDFTGELFF. The full variable domain, in which reference TRBV5-1 and TRBJ2-2 provide the parts outside the CDR3, is KAGVTQTPRYLIKTRGQQVTLSCSPISGHRSVSWYQQTPGQGLQFLFEYFSETQRNKGNFPGRFSGRQFSNSRSEMNVSTLELGDSALYLCASSRTDFTGELFFGEGSRLTVL.